The 26 T cell receptor beta chains presented below share a single source sample, sequenced in a study of response to subunit inactivated influenza vaccine. TCRdb re-derived calls from the RT-PCR reads in MiXCR, one entry per CDR3 protein. Among about 620,000 distinct CDR3 sequences listed, 10% to 12% were seen once. These data also featured in a second study, about T cells expressing NK-cell markers. Turning to that study: TCR beta libraries carry UMIs added by 5'RACE template switching.

The sample was PBMCs from blood, taken on the day of vaccination. These receptor sequences come from a man aged 50 or older who received an inactivated influenza vaccine.

DNA of the CDR3: TGTGCCAGCAGCCCCACAGGGGAAGTCACTGAAGCTTTCTTT. This sequence encodes CASSPTGEVTEAFF. The gene calls are TRBV5-6 and TRBJ1-1; the match to TRBD1 covers 7 bases. The CDR3 is 14 amino acids. Germline CDR1 and CDR2: SGHDT and YYEEEE. Trimming removed 4 bases from V and 4 bases from J; junction bases left unmatched: 7.

The gene calls are TRBV6-5 and TRBJ2-1, with 8 nucleotides matching TRBD2. V gave up 2 bases and J gave up 7 bases; unmatched junction bases: 10. Per germline, CDR1 MNHEY and CDR2 SVGAGI. CDR3 size: 16 residues. The CDR3, as DNA: TGTGCCAGCAGTTACGGGGATGAGCGGGGGCGGAATGAGCAGTTCTTC. Its protein product is CASSYGDERGRNEQFF.

The chain is built from TRBV6-2 or TRBV6-3 and TRBJ2-3, with D possibly being TRBD2 (6 bases). With 5 bases removed from V and 3 bases from J, the gap between germline ends came to 18 bases. Germline CDR1 reads MNHEY; CDR2 reads SVGEGT. The CDR3 runs 16 residues. CDR3 amino acids: CASSRPLGSGTDTQYF. As DNA, the CDR3 is TGTGCCAGCAGTCGACCGCTGGGTAGCGGAACAGATACGCAGTATTTT.

The chain has TRBV11-2 and TRBJ2-1; 9 bases align to TRBD1. J lost 1 base, V lost 5 bases, and 18 bases had no gene match. This CDR3 has 20 amino acids. Germline CDR1 SGHAT, CDR2 FQNNGV. The CDR3 bases are TGTGCCAGCAGCCCCCTAGTAGGGACAGGGACTTCTAAGTCCTACAATGAGCAGTTCTTC. It codes for CASSPLVGTGTSKSYNEQFF.

The chain carries TRBV6-5 and TRBJ1-3, with TRBD1 as a possible D gene (5 bases). Germline V gene lookup returns CDR1 MNHEY and CDR2 SVGAGI. The CDR3 has 15 amino acids. Trimming removed 4 bases from V and 4 bases from J, with 14 bases in between. The CDR3 loop is CASSWGRGPGNTIYF. CDR3 bases: TGTGCCAGCAGTTGGGGGAGAGGACCGGGAAACACCATATATTTT.

The chain's CDR3 is CASSQGGEETQYF. DNA of the CDR3: TGTGCCAGCAGCCAAGGAGGAGAAGAGACCCAGTACTTC. The chain is built from TRBV14 and TRBJ2-5; D is ambiguous. CDR1 SGHDN and CDR2 FVKESK come from the germline V gene. The CDR3 length is 13 residues. Trimming pared 1 base from V and 3 bases from J, leaving 6 bases between.

The chain couples TRBV6-1 to TRBJ2-1; 13 nucleotides match TRBD2. Germline assignment: CDR1 MNHNS and CDR2 SASEGT. The CDR3 is 15 residues long. The V gene end was trimmed by 10 bases and the J gene end by 8 bases; junction bases not matched to a gene: 11. CDR3 in DNA: TGTGCCACCAGCCAACTAGCGGGGGGGCCCTATGAGCAGTTCTTC. Its translation is CATSQLAGGPYEQFF.

The chain has TRBV4-3 and TRBJ2-5; D gene unclear. The CDR3 length is 13 residues. CDR1 and CDR2 (germline): LGHNA, YSLEER. Trimming stripped 5 bases from V and 5 bases from J, with 12 bases between. The CDR3 sequence: CASSNLYGETQYF. As DNA, the CDR3 is TGCGCCAGCAGCAACCTCTATGGGGAGACCCAGTACTTC.

This clonotype has just a few counts. The chain employs TRBV10-3 and TRBJ2-2, with 9 bases fitting TRBD1. J was trimmed by 4 bases and V by 7 bases; bases with no gene match: 1. The CDR3 spans 13 residues. Per the germline V gene, CDR1 is ENHRY and CDR2 is SYGVKD. The CDR3 nucleotides read TGTGCCATCATGGACAGGGGCACCGGGGAGCTGTTTTTT. Amino acids: CAIMDRGTGELFF.

The DNA of the CDR3 is TGCGCCAGCAGCCCGTCACCGGGAGGAGGCACCGGGGAGCTGTTTTTT. The encoded protein is CASSPSPGGGTGELFF. The chain is built from TRBV4-3 and TRBJ2-2, with 7 bases matching TRBD2. The CDR3 loop spans 16 amino acids. The V gene's germline CDR1 is LGHNA and CDR2 YSLEER. The trim removed 4 bases at V and 4 bases at J, leaving 9 bases unmatched.

This clonotype was observed many times. This chain joins TRBV11-2 and TRBJ2-7, with 9 bases lining up with TRBD1. Germline-derived CDR1 and CDR2 are SGHAT and FQNNGV. The CDR3 runs 14 residues. V lost 5 bases, J lost 3 bases, and 5 bases stayed unmatched. CDR3 amino acids: CASSINRGHYEQYF. For the CDR3, the DNA is TGTGCCAGCAGCATAAACAGGGGGCACTACGAGCAGTACTTC.

This clonotype was detected only a few times. The rearrangement uses TRBV5-6 and TRBJ1-6, with D perhaps matching TRBD1 (5 bases). V lost 4 bases and J 7 bases, leaving 15 bases between the germline ends. CDR1 SGHDT and CDR2 YYEEEE come from the germline V gene. This CDR3 has 15 residues. The CDR3 region has the DNA TGTGCCAGCAGCCCCGGGGCCGGGAGGAATTCACCCCTCCACTTT. It is translated as CASSPGAGRNSPLHF.

This clonotype qualifies as medium-sized. The CDR3 DNA reads TGTGCCATCAAGACAGGTAGCAATCAGCCCCAGCATTTT. It specifies CAIKTGSNQPQHF. The chain is built from TRBV10-3 and TRBJ1-5, with TRBD1 as a possible D gene (6 bases). Trimming removed 7 bases at V and 0 bases at J, with 7 bases between. The CDR3 loop spans 13 amino acids. Germline V gene sequence: CDR1 ENHRY, CDR2 SYGVKD.

A few counts support this clonotype. The chain joins TRBV20-1 to TRBJ2-7; tentatively, D is TRBD1 (6 bases). The V gene lost 6 bases and the J gene lost 7 bases, with 19 bases spanning the gap. The CDR3 consists of 13 residues. Germline CDR1 DFQATT, CDR2 SNEGSKA (reference sequence). The CDR3 reads CSAPDRWGREQYF. The CDR3 DNA is TGCAGTGCCCCGGACAGATGGGGACGGGAGCAGTACTTC.

This clonotype was seen a few times. This chain connects TRBV12-3 or TRBV12-4 to TRBJ2-5; TRBD2 matches 9 bases. The length of the CDR3 is 15 residues. The V segment lost 3 bases and the J segment 2 bases; nucleotides outside the gene matches: 4. The CDR3 region is CASSLAGGRQETQYF. In nucleotides, the CDR3 is TGTGCCAGCAGTTTGGCGGGGGGGCGGCAAGAGACCCAGTACTTC.

This clonotype has only a few counts. The V and J genes are TRBV7-2 and TRBJ2-1; D is perhaps TRBD1 (5 bases). Trimming shortened V by 5 bases and J by 7 bases, and 18 bases separated the two germline ends. This CDR3 has 15 amino acids. Per germline, CDR1 SGHTA and CDR2 FQGNSA. For the CDR3, the DNA is TGTGCCAGCAGCCGCGACAGCTTGACCAGGAATGAGCAGTTCTTC. Residues: CASSRDSLTRNEQFF.

This clonotype was observed many times. The J gene is TRBJ2-3, the V gene TRBV29-1; D possibly corresponds to TRBD1 (5 bases). This CDR3 region has 14 residues. The germline V gene encodes CDR1 SQVTM and CDR2 ANQGSEA. V lost 4 bases, J lost 0 bases, and 11 bases lay in between. The CDR3: CSVGPGASTDTQYF. The CDR3 bases are TGCAGCGTTGGGCCTGGGGCGAGCACAGATACGCAGTATTTT.

This clonotype was seen a handful of times. The V gene is TRBV15, the J gene TRBJ2-7; D not certain. Germline V gene lookup returns CDR1 LNHNV and CDR2 YYDKDF (reference sequence). V was clipped by 4 bases and J by 0 bases, with 10 bases between them. The CDR3 loop spans 14 amino acids. In nucleotides, the CDR3 is TGTGCCACCAGCATTCGGTCAGCCTCCTACGAGCAGTACTTC. This gives the protein CATSIRSASYEQYF.

This clonotype was seen more than once but under ten times. The chain joins TRBV6-1 to TRBJ2-3; no reliable D call. V dropped 7 bases and J dropped 4 bases, with 15 bases sitting between them. The CDR3 has 14 residues. From germline, CDR1 is MNHNS and CDR2 SASEGT. CDR3 amino acids: CASNLPVGADTQYF. The CDR3 region has the DNA TGTGCCAGCAATCTCCCTGTTGGCGCAGATACGCAGTATTTT.

This clonotype has only a few counts. This sequence joins TRBV30 and TRBJ2-7, with a tentative D call TRBD1 (5 bases). V was trimmed by 2 bases and J by 3 bases, leaving 8 bases between them. The germline CDR1 and CDR2 sequences are GTSNPN and SVGIG (reference sequence). CDR3 length equals 12 residues. In nucleotides, the CDR3 is TGTGCCTGGAGTCTCGACAGCTACGAGCAGTACTTC. It is translated as CAWSLDSYEQYF.

Only a few counts were recorded for this clonotype. This chain links TRBV9 with TRBJ2-3; 7 bases are shared with TRBD2. V lost 0 bases and J lost 6; bases outside the gene matches: 7. Germline CDR1 and CDR2: SGDLS and YYNGEE. The CDR3 runs 15 residues. CDR3 in amino acids: CASSVEWGLIDTQYF. The CDR3 DNA is TGTGCCAGCAGCGTAGAATGGGGACTAATCGATACGCAGTATTTT.

The CDR3, as DNA: TGTGCCAGCAGTTTTGTACAGGGTAGGAGAAACACTGAAGCTTTCTTT. Protein sequence: CASSFVQGRRNTEAFF. The rearrangement uses TRBV6-5 and TRBJ1-1, with D possibly matching TRBD1 (6 bases). Germline CDR1 and CDR2: MNHEY and SVGAGI. V was cut by 4 bases and J by 2 bases, with 17 bases left in between. The CDR3 length is 16 residues.

The V call is TRBV6-1, the J call TRBJ2-7, with 11 bases that match TRBD2. The CDR3 has 15 amino acids. V was clipped by 7 bases and J by 3 bases; unmatched bases: 8. The germline CDR1 and CDR2 sequences are MNHNS and SASEGT. The CDR3, as DNA: TGTGCCAGCACCAAGGGGACTAGCGGATTCTACGAGCAGTACTTC. It yields the protein CASTKGTSGFYEQYF.

The CDR3 bases are TGTGCCAGCAGGCCGTTGGGACAGGGAAACTACGAGCAGTACTTC. Translated: CASRPLGQGNYEQYF. The chain links TRBV12-3 or TRBV12-4 to TRBJ2-7; 9 bases are shared with TRBD1. Trimming at V came to 6 bases and at J to 3 bases, leaving 9 bases not matched to a gene. The CDR3 has 15 residues.

This clonotype came up a few times. The rearrangement links TRBV15 to TRBJ2-1; 8 bases agree with TRBD1. With 0 bases clipped from V and 6 bases from J, the junction kept 16 bases outside the gene matches. CDR1 and CDR2 from the germline V gene are LNHNV and YYDKDF (reference sequence). CDR3 size: 19 residues. CDR3 region: CATSRDHSDRAITTNEQFF. The DNA for the CDR3 is TGTGCCACCAGCAGAGATCACTCGGACAGGGCAATTACCACCAATGAGCAGTTCTTC.

This clonotype was picked up a small number of times. CDR3 loop: CASSQWGGAGSYNEQFF. The CDR3 region has the DNA TGCGCCAGCAGCCAATGGGGGGGGGCTGGCTCCTACAATGAGCAGTTCTTC. The chain uses TRBV4-3 and TRBJ2-1; tentatively, D is TRBD2 (7 bases). This CDR3 has 17 residues. Trimming cost V 2 bases and J 0 bases, with 14 bases left between them. Germline CDR1 and CDR2: LGHNA and YSLEER.